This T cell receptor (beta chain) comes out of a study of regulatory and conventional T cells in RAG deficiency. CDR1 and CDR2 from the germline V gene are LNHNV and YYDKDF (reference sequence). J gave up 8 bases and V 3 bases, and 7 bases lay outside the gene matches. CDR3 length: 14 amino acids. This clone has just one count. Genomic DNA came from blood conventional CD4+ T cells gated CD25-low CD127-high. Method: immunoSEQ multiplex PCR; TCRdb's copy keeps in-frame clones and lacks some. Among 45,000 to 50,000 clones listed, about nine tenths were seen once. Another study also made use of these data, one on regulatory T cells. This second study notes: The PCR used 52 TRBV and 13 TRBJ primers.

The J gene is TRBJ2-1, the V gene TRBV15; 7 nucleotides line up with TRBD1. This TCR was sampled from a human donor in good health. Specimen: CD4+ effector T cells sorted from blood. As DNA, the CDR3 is TGTGCCACCAGCAGTCGACAGGGTAGGGATGAGCAGTTCTTC. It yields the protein CATSSRQGRDEQFF.